At least ten counts were recorded for the clone carrying this T cell receptor (beta chain). Its antigen is unidentified. The source of the sample is a study of neurological immune-mediated disorders. Overall study results and limits: Expanded clones shared no identical CDR3 amino acid sequences across subjects, which suggested private TCR-beta repertoires in all groups.

By 5'RACE with 10-nucleotide random UMIs, the cDNA was made. Using its own MiXCR run on the 5' RACE reads, TCRdb lists one record per CDR3 protein. The sample records tens of thousands of distinct CDR3 sequences, less than 15% being singletons. The length of the CDR3 is 13 residues. The germline gives CDR1 DFQATT, CDR2 SNEGSKA (reference sequence). The V end was cut by 0 bases, the J end by 4 bases, with 7 bases between. As to time point: longitudinal time-point 3. Specimen: PBMCs. The V call is TRBV20-1, the J call TRBJ1-5; perhaps TRBD1 as D (5 bases). The receptor was isolated from a man under 40 in good health. CDR3 protein: CSARDPGNQPQHF. The CDR3 DNA reads TGCAGTGCTAGAGATCCAGGGAATCAGCCCCAGCATTTT.